These 25 T cell receptor beta chains share one sample of origin, sequenced in a study of T cell responses to AZD1222 COVID-19 vaccine. Sequenced by immunoSEQ multiplex PCR; TCRdb stores in-frame clones only, minus some. The repertoire consists of around 190,000 clones, with about 90% occurring once and the leading ten covering approximately 0.5%. The source material was peripheral blood, sampled on day 0 of AZD1222 vaccination. These receptors all stem from an adult in good health.

The genes are TRBV28 and TRBJ1-5, with a weak D call TRBD1 (6 bases). V dropped 5 bases and J dropped 5 bases, with 13 bases sitting between them. Looked up from germline, CDR1 is MDHEN and CDR2 is SYDVKM. The CDR3 covers 14 residues. CDR3 in DNA: TGTGCCAGCAGTAAACAGGGCGTCCATCAGCCCCAGCATTTT. Amino acid sequence: CASSKQGVHQPQHF.

The chain employs TRBV7-8 and TRBJ1-1; TRBD1 matches 7 bases. This CDR3 region has 17 residues. J lost 1 base, V lost 4 bases, and 12 bases had no gene match. CDR1 and CDR2 (germline): SGHVS, FQNEAQ. The CDR3 region is CASSSGPRTGSNTEAFF. CDR3 in DNA: TGTGCCAGCAGCTCGGGACCCAGGACAGGATCGAACACTGAAGCTTTCTTT.

CDR3 sequence: CASSIFHKDRRNYGYGYTF. The CDR3 coding sequence is TGTGCCAGTAGTATATTTCACAAGGACCGGCGAAATTATGGCTATGGCTACACCTTC. The chain uses TRBV19 and TRBJ1-2; D is ambiguous. This CDR3 region has 19 residues. CDR1 is LNHDA, CDR2 SQIVND, per germline (reference sequence). Trimming took off 2 bases at V and 4 bases at J, with 26 bases between the two ends. Together with reference TRBV19 and TRBJ1-2, the CDR3 gives the full variable domain: DGGITQSPKYLFRKEGQNVTLSCEQNLNHDAMYWYRQDPGQGLRLIYYSQIVNDFQKGDIAEGYSVSREKKESFPLTVTSAQKNPTAFYLCASSIFHKDRRNYGYGYTFGSGTRLTVV.

This chain connects TRBV12-5 to TRBJ2-3; TRBD1 agrees at 9 bases. V was pared by 4 bases and J by 6 bases, with 8 bases of the junction left unmatched. Germline values: CDR1 LGHNT, CDR2 FRNRAP. The CDR3 extends over 15 amino acids. The CDR3 DNA follows: TGTGCTAGTGGTTCGGGGGCCGGGACAGGGGATACGCAGTATTTT. Amino acids: CASGSGAGTGDTQYF. The whole variable domain, remainder taken from reference TRBV12-5 and TRBJ2-3, is DARVTQTPRHKVTEMGQEVTMRCQPILGHNTVFWYRQTMMQGLELLAYFRNRAPLDDSGMPKDRFSAEMPDATLATLKIQPSEPRDSAVYFCASGSGAGTGDTQYFGPGTRLTVL.

The chain is built from TRBV2 and TRBJ1-2; TRBD1 might be the D (5 bases). Germline lookup yields CDR1 SNHLY and CDR2 FYNNEI. The CDR3 totals 15 residues. The V gene lost 3 bases and the J gene lost 5 bases, with 16 bases spanning the gap. The CDR3 sequence is CASSDIRGPSYGYTF. The DNA of the CDR3 is TGTGCCAGCAGTGACATCCGGGGCCCCTCTTATGGCTACACCTTC.

This sequence joins TRBV5-1 and TRBJ2-7; 7 bases align to TRBD2. CDR1 and CDR2 (germline): SGHRS, YFSETQ. The CDR3 consists of 15 residues. Germline trimming cut 5 bases from V and 0 bases from J; bases unmatched to any gene: 8. CDR3 DNA: TGCGCCAGCAGTCGCGCCGGGACTAACTCCTACGAGCAGTACTTC. Its protein is CASSRAGTNSYEQYF.

In this sample, this clone turned up a few times. V gene TRBV3-1 (or the pseudogene TRBV3-2) combines with J gene TRBJ1-1; D is ambiguous. Trimming cost V 5 bases and J 3 bases, with 13 bases left between them. Germline assignment: CDR1 LGHDT and CDR2 YNNKEL (reference sequence). This CDR3 region has 14 residues. The CDR3 nucleotides are TGTGCCAGCAGCTCAATCAACCGGGACACTGAAGCTTTCTTT. This translates into CASSSINRDTEAFF.

This sequence joins TRBV7-2 and TRBJ1-4; D gene unclear. Trimming took off 4 bases at V and 7 bases at J, with 10 bases between the two ends. Per germline, CDR1 SGHTA and CDR2 FQGNSA. This CDR3 comprises 13 residues. Here the CDR3 DNA reads TGTGCCAGCAGCTGGGTAGAAGGTGAAAAACTGTTTTTT. Protein product: CASSWVEGEKLFF.

The V call is TRBV4-1, the J call TRBJ1-2; D remains ambiguous. CDR3 size: 18 residues. V was pared by 4 bases and J by 3 bases, with 24 bases between. Germline V lookup: CDR1 MGHRA, CDR2 YSYEKL. Here the CDR3 DNA reads TGCGCCAGCAGCCCTTCGGCAGGAATCATTAGGAAGGACTATGGCTACACCTTC. Translated: CASSPSAGIIRKDYGYTF.

The chain has TRBV18 and TRBJ1-5; D remains unclear. The CDR3 has 16 amino acids. In germline, CDR1 is KGHSH, CDR2 LQKENI. Between the trimmed V and J ends, which lost 2 bases and 0 bases, there was a span of 11 bases. The DNA of the CDR3 is TGTGCCAGCTCACCAGTCCAGCTTTATAGCAATCAGCCCCAGCATTTT. Translated, it gives CASSPVQLYSNQPQHF. The entire variable domain, with the rest obtained from reference TRBV18 and TRBJ1-5, is as follows: NAGVMQNPRHLVRRRGQEARLRCSPMKGHSHVYWYRQLPEEGLKFMVYLQKENIIDESGMPKERFSAEFPKEGPSILRIQQVVRGDSAAYFCASSPVQLYSNQPQHFGDGTRLSIL.

The rearrangement joins TRBV23-1 to TRBJ2-1; possibly TRBD1 or TRBD2 for D (5 bases each). Being an ORF, TRBV23-1 has a function that is uncertain. V shed 7 bases and J shed 3 bases, with 25 bases lying between them. There are 18 residues in the CDR3. DNA for the CDR3: TGCGCCAGCATACATCGAGGGGCACATTTTTTAGACTACAATGAGCAGTTCTTC. Its protein is CASIHRGAHFLDYNEQFF.

V usage is TRBV6-5 and J usage is TRBJ2-7, with a weak D call TRBD1 (5 bases). The CDR3 length is 16 residues. The ends were cut back, 2 bases at V and 3 bases at J, with 17 bases in the middle. CDR1 and CDR2 (germline): MNHEY, SVGAGI. This CDR3 is CASSYPRVGAHYEQYF. The DNA for the CDR3 is TGTGCCAGCAGTTACCCCAGGGTAGGGGCTCACTACGAGCAGTACTTC.

This clone appeared once. This chain joins TRBV19 and TRBJ2-3; D not resolved. V was cut by 7 bases and J by 1 base, with 9 bases left in between. The CDR3 extends over 13 amino acids. CDR1 and CDR2 from the germline V gene are LNHDA and SQIVND (reference sequence). The CDR3 DNA follows: TGTGCCAGTACCGCGTGGGGCACAGATACGCAGTATTTT. Residues: CASTAWGTDTQYF.

This chain links TRBV19 with TRBJ2-3, with 7 bases fitting TRBD2. Per germline, CDR1 LNHDA and CDR2 SQIVND (reference sequence). V lost 7 bases to trimming and J lost 1 base; unmatched junction nucleotides: 14. This CDR3 has 17 residues. DNA of the CDR3: TGTGCCAGTAATCCGGGACTACTCTTACGGGGCACAGATACGCAGTATTTT. Translation gives CASNPGLLLRGTDTQYF.

This rearrangement joins TRBV4-2 to TRBJ2-7; possible D gene TRBD1, 5 bases. The CDR3 totals 15 residues. Trimming shortened V by 4 bases and J by 7 bases, and 20 bases separated the two germline ends. The germline V gene has CDR1 LGHNA and CDR2 YNFKEQ. CDR3 DNA: TGTGCCAGCAGCCCCCCGACAGTGCCCACCCTGGAGCAGTACTTC. Its protein product is CASSPPTVPTLEQYF.

The chain combines TRBV29-1 with TRBJ1-1, with 9 positions matching TRBD1. The V segment lost 4 bases and the J segment 3 bases; nucleotides outside the gene matches: 3. The germline CDR1 and CDR2 sequences are SQVTM and ANQGSEA. This CDR3 region has 13 residues. CDR3 amino acids: CSVARDRDTEAFF. CDR3 nucleotide sequence: TGCAGCGTTGCTCGGGACAGGGACACTGAAGCTTTCTTT. Complete variable domain (other parts from reference TRBV29-1 and TRBJ1-1): SAVISQKPSRDICQRGTSLTIQCQVDSQVTMMFWYRQQPGQSLTLIATANQGSEATYESGFVIDKFPISRPNLTFSTLTVSNMSPEDSSIYLCSVARDRDTEAFFGQGTRLTVV.

The chain combines TRBV13 with TRBJ1-1, with 8 bases fitting TRBD1. Germline V gene lookup returns CDR1 PRHDT and CDR2 FYEKMQ (reference sequence). The V and J ends lost 3 bases and 8 bases, in that order; junction bases with no gene match: 5. The CDR3 contains 13 residues. The CDR3 bases are TGTGCCAGCAGCTTCAGGGGGCCCACCGAAGCTTTCTTT. Amino acid sequence: CASSFRGPTEAFF.

The chain links TRBV7-2 to TRBJ2-3, with D tentatively TRBD1 or TRBD2 (6 bases each). The CDR3 extends over 15 amino acids. Germline V lookup: CDR1 SGHTA, CDR2 FQGNSA. V was pared by 7 bases and J by 2 bases, with 16 bases between. The CDR3 protein is CASNELGGHTDTQYF. The CDR3 nucleotides read TGTGCCAGCAACGAGCTCGGGGGACACACAGATACGCAGTATTTT.

This clone qualifies as medium-sized. The chain has TRBV7-9 and TRBJ2-2, with D possibly matching TRBD2 (6 bases). The V end lost 10 bases, the J end lost 6 bases, and 9 bases lay between the germline ends. The CDR3 is 11 amino acids. CDR1 is SEHNR, CDR2 FQNEAQ, per germline (reference sequence). CDR3 sequence reads: CAIQRAGELFF. CDR3 coding DNA: TGTGCCATCCAGCGGGCCGGGGAGCTGTTTTTT.

The chain uses TRBV11-3 and TRBJ2-2, with 10 bases fitting TRBD2. V dropped 5 bases and J dropped 0; count of bases not matched to a gene: 12. The CDR3 is 19 residues long. Germline V lookup: CDR1 SGHNT, CDR2 YENEEA. The CDR3 protein is CASSLTVGLAEANTGELFF. In nucleotides, the CDR3 is TGTGCCAGCAGCCTCACCGTCGGACTAGCGGAAGCGAACACCGGGGAGCTGTTTTTT.

The rearrangement uses TRBV11-2 and TRBJ1-4, with TRBD1 matching over 7 bases. The V segment lost 5 bases and the J segment 8 bases; nucleotides outside the gene matches: 11. Germline CDR1 and CDR2: SGHAT and FQNNGV. The CDR3 contains 15 residues. For the CDR3, the DNA is TGTGCCAGCAGCCCCGGGAGGAACAGGGGCGAAAAACTGTTTTTT. Translated: CASSPGRNRGEKLFF.

CDR3 sequence reads: CASSHAGSSGANVLTF. The CDR3 nucleotides read TGTGCCAGCAGCCATGCAGGGTCTTCTGGGGCCAACGTCCTGACTTTC. V is TRBV5-4 and J is TRBJ2-6; D may be TRBD1 (5 bases). The CDR3 covers 16 residues. The germline gives CDR1 SGHNT, CDR2 YYREEE (reference sequence). V dropped 4 bases and J dropped 1 base, with 12 bases sitting between them. Together with reference TRBV5-4 and TRBJ2-6, the CDR3 gives the full variable domain: ETGVTQSPTHLIKTRGQQVTLRCSSQSGHNTVSWYQQALGQGPQFIFQYYREEENGRGNFPPRFSGLQFPNYSSELNVNALELDDSALYLCASSHAGSSGANVLTFGAGSRLTVL.

The chain recombines TRBV7-3 with TRBJ1-1; 7 nucleotides match TRBD1. Germline assignment: CDR1 SGHTA and CDR2 FQGTGA. Trimming at V came to 4 bases and at J to 3 bases, leaving 8 bases not matched to a gene. The CDR3 is 15 residues long. CDR3 in DNA: TGTGCCAGCAGCTCCCTACAGGGGTTGGACACTGAAGCTTTCTTT. It specifies CASSSLQGLDTEAFF.

The chain carries TRBV5-4 and TRBJ2-5, with D perhaps matching TRBD2 (7 bases). Germline V CDR1 and CDR2: SGHNT, YYREEE (reference sequence). This CDR3 is 15 amino acids long. V gave up 5 bases and J gave up 4 bases, with 18 bases separating them. The CDR3 coding sequence is TGTGCCAGCAGTGACGCACGGGGGGCAGGAGAGACCCAGTACTTC. This translates into CASSDARGAGETQYF.

The V call is TRBV30, the J call TRBJ2-7, with a possible D match to TRBD1 (6 bases). The V end was cut by 0 bases, the J end by 7 bases, with 13 bases between. Germline values: CDR1 GTSNPN, CDR2 SVGIG (reference sequence). The CDR3 loop spans 13 amino acids. The CDR3 region is CAWSVRDNGEQYF. CDR3 DNA sequence: TGTGCCTGGAGTGTACGGGACAATGGAGAGCAGTACTTC. The variable domain in full, completed from reference TRBV30 and TRBJ2-7, reads SQTIHQWPATLVQPVGSPLSLECTVEGTSNPNLYWYRQAAGRGLQLLFYSVGIGQISSEVPQNLSASRPQDRQFILSSKKLLLSDSGFYLCAWSVRDNGEQYFGPGTRLTVT.